These T cell receptor beta chains were read from a single sample in a study of blood T cell repertoires in COVID-19. Clones were read by immunoSEQ multiplex PCR, and TCRdb kept only the in-frame ones, dropping some. The sample has about 23,000 clones; 86% are singletons. The sequenced material came from peripheral blood. The receptors originated from a woman over 75 with acute or convalescent COVID-19. CDR3s include the opening cysteine and the closing phenylalanine or tryptophan. The D gene is left open where the match is weak. Rows may omit the clone size; those that give it use once, few, many or a size class.

>TRBJ1-3|TRBV6-2/TRBV6-3|.|few
TGTGCCAGCAGTTTAAGAGACGGGACTGGAAACACCATATATTTT
CASSLRDGTGNTIYF
>TRBJ1-1|TRBV7-9|.|.
TGTGCCAGCAGCTTAGGGTCTGGGGGCAAGTCGGGAACTGAAGCTTTCTTT
CASSLGSGGKSGTEAFF
>TRBJ1-1|TRBV12-5|.|.
TGTGCTAGTGGTCCACAGGGACATAAGAACACTGAAGCTTTCTTT
CASGPQGHKNTEAFF
>TRBJ1-4|TRBV3-1/TRBV3-2|TRBD1|.
TGTGCCAGCAGCAACCGACAGGGGGCAAATGAAAAACTGTTTTTT
CASSNRQGANEKLFF
>TRBJ2-3|TRBV13|TRBD1|.
TGTGCCAGCAGCCCTGGGACAGCAGATACGCAGTATTTT
CASSPGTADTQYF
>TRBJ2-2|TRBV5-1|TRBD2|.
TGCGCCAGCTCTTTCAGCGGGGGGGCGAACACCGGGGAGCTGTTTTTT
CASSFSGGANTGELFF
>TRBJ2-3|TRBV5-1|TRBD2|.
TGCGCCAGCAGCCCCGGACTAGGCGCAGATACGCAGTATTTT
CASSPGLGADTQYF
>TRBJ1-2|TRBV29-1|TRBD1|.
TGCAGCCCGGACAGGGGAGGCTATGGCTACACCTTC
CSPDRGGYGYTF
>TRBJ1-6|TRBV6-5|.|.
TGTGCCAGCACCGCCGACAGACCGGACTCACCCCTCCACTTT
CASTADRPDSPLHF
>TRBJ2-7|TRBV30|.|.
TGTGCCTGGGAACGGGACACCTACGAGCAGTACTTC
CAWERDTYEQYF
>TRBJ1-3|TRBV27|.|.
TGTGCCAGCAGTAGCAGGATAGGAAACACCATATATTTT
CASSSRIGNTIYF
>TRBJ2-3|TRBV5-8|.|.
TGTGCCAGCAGCTTGGGACAGAGCACAGATACGCAGTATTTT
CASSLGQSTDTQYF
>TRBJ1-5|TRBV19|TRBD1|few
TGTGCCAGTAGTATCAGCAGGGGGCGTTTTCAGCCCCAGCATTTT
CASSISRGRFQPQHF
>TRBJ1-1|TRBV2|TRBD1|.
TGTGCCAGCAGTGCCAGGACAGGGGAAAGGACTGAAGCTTTCTTT
CASSARTGERTEAFF
>TRBJ2-3|TRBV27|TRBD2|.
TGTGCCAGCAGCCTAACTAGCGGGCGCACAGATACGCAGTATTTT
CASSLTSGRTDTQYF
>TRBJ1-4|TRBV4-3|TRBD1|once
TGCGCCAGCAGCCAAGGGGGGGGGACAGGGAATGAAAAACTGTTTTTT
CASSQGGGTGNEKLFF
>TRBJ2-1|TRBV9|TRBD2|.
TGTGCCAGCAGCTCCTGGACTAGCGGGCAGGATGAGCAGTTCTTC
CASSSWTSGQDEQFF
>TRBJ1-2|TRBV2|.|few
TGTGCCAGCAGTGAAATTGGCTCTGGCTACACCTTC
CASSEIGSGYTF
>TRBJ2-7|TRBV6-5|TRBD1|.
TGTGCCAGCAGTTACCGGACAGGGGGCTACGAGCAGTACTTC
CASSYRTGGYEQYF
>TRBJ2-1|TRBV9|.|.
TGTGCCAGCAGCTATGACTCGCTCTCCTACAATGAGCAGTTCTTC
CASSYDSLSYNEQFF
>TRBJ2-7|TRBV7-2|.|.
TGTGCCAGCAGCTTATACTACGAGCAGTACTTC
CASSLYYEQYF
>TRBJ1-4|TRBV6-1|TRBD1|.
TGTGCCAGCACTCCGGGACAGGGTTTCGGAAAACTGTTTTTT
CASTPGQGFGKLFF
>TRBJ1-1|TRBV9|.|.
TGTGCCAGCAGCCTAATTCTTGGGAACACTGAAGCTTTCTTT
CASSLILGNTEAFF
>TRBJ1-2|TRBV4-1|.|few
TGCGCCAGCAGCCAAGAGGGGGCGCACTTAGAGTTCGGCTACACCTTC
CASSQEGAHLEFGYTF
>TRBJ2-6|TRBV27|.|.
TGTGCCAGCAGGCCGGGGTCATGGGGAACTAAAAGCTCTGGGGCCAACGTCCTGACTTTC
CASRPGSWGTKSSGANVLTF
>TRBJ1-1|TRBV6-2/TRBV6-3|TRBD1|.
TGTGCCAGCAGCCGGGACAGGGTCGATGGGAACACTGAAGCTTTCTTT
CASSRDRVDGNTEAFF
>TRBJ2-1|TRBV4-2|TRBD2|.
TGTGCCAGCAGCCAAGCCCTACGGGGGGGCGTATATGAGCAGTTCTTC
CASSQALRGGVYEQFF
>TRBJ2-1|TRBV18|TRBD2|.
TGTGCCAGCTCACCAGCGGGGGTTCACTACAATGAGCAGTTCTTC
CASSPAGVHYNEQFF
>TRBJ1-1|TRBV6-5|.|.
TGTGCCAGCAGTTACGGAAACCAGGGGAACACTGAAGCTTTCTTT
CASSYGNQGNTEAFF
>TRBJ1-2|TRBV19|.|.
TGTGCCAGTAGTCCTGATGCCGGGAACCGATATGGCTACACCTTC
CASSPDAGNRYGYTF
>TRBJ1-1|TRBV18|.|.
TGTGCCAGCTCGCCCGAGGGGGGGGCGAGGACTGAAGCTTTCTTT
CASSPEGGARTEAFF
>TRBJ1-2|TRBV3-1/TRBV3-2|TRBD1|.
TGTGCCAGCAGCCAAGATTTGGGACAGGGGTTATCGGAAGGCTACACCTTC
CASSQDLGQGLSEGYTF
>TRBJ2-7|TRBV5-1|.|.
TGCGCCAGCAGCCTGGGGGGCGGGAAAAGCTCCTACGAGCAGTACTTC
CASSLGGGKSSYEQYF
>TRBJ2-7|TRBV6-2/TRBV6-3|.|.
TGTGCCAGCAGTTACGACCGACAGTACTACGAGCAGTACTTC
CASSYDRQYYEQYF
>TRBJ2-3|TRBV7-9|TRBD2|.
TGTGCCAGCACCCAATCCAGCGGGGGGGGCACAGATACGCAGTATTTT
CASTQSSGGGTDTQYF
>TRBJ2-3|TRBV3-1/TRBV3-2|TRBD2|.
TGTGCCAGCAGCCGAAGCGAGGGACTAGCGGGAGTAAATACGCAGTATTTT
CASSRSEGLAGVNTQYF
>TRBJ1-5|TRBV6-5|TRBD1|.
TGTGCCAGCAGTCTTGACAGGGGAGGCAATCAGCCCCAGCATTTT
CASSLDRGGNQPQHF
>TRBJ2-3|TRBV7-9|TRBD2|.
TGTGCCAGCTCGGCGGGAGGGCCTACAGATACGCAGTATTTT
CASSAGGPTDTQYF
>TRBJ2-7|TRBV29-1|.|.
TGCAGCGTTGAAGATTCCCGAGGGGGGGACGAGCAGTACTTC
CSVEDSRGGDEQYF
>TRBJ2-5|TRBV12-2|.|.
TGTGCAAGTTTTGTCGCGCCCTTATCAGCCGGGAGGGATCAAGGGACCCAGTACTTC
CASFVAPLSAGRDQGTQYF
>TRBJ2-7|TRBV12-3/TRBV12-4|.|.
TGTGCCAGCAGTTCTCGGGGTTCGGCGGAGCAGTACTTC
CASSSRGSAEQYF
>TRBJ1-1|TRBV7-2|TRBD1|.
TGTGCCAGCAGCCTACAGGGGGCCACTGAAGCTTTCTTT
CASSLQGATEAFF
>TRBJ1-3|TRBV30|.|.
TGTGCCTGGAGATCGGTGCGGGGGTCTTGGGGAAACACCATATATTTT
CAWRSVRGSWGNTIYF
>TRBJ2-3|TRBV9|.|once
TGTGCCAGCAGCGCTCGCGGGGACTCCGGTAGCACAGATACGCAGTATTTT
CASSARGDSGSTDTQYF
>TRBJ2-5|TRBV7-2|TRBD2|.
TGTGCCAGCAGCTTTAGCGGGGGCCAAGAGACCCAGTACTTC
CASSFSGGQETQYF
>TRBJ2-7|TRBV6-2/TRBV6-3|TRBD2|.
TGTGCCAGCAGTTACTTGACGGGAGGCATCTACGAGCAGTACTTC
CASSYLTGGIYEQYF
>TRBJ2-1|TRBV9|TRBD2|.
TGTGCCAGCAGCGTAGGAGGGACTAGGACTTACAATGAGCAGTTCTTC
CASSVGGTRTYNEQFF
>TRBJ1-2|TRBV6-6|.|few
TGTGCCAGCAGTTACAGGTCGGTGACTGGCGCGGTTGACACCTTC
CASSYRSVTGAVDTF